This T cell receptor (beta chain) was documented in a study of OX40 agonist ivuxolimab in advanced cancers. Blood samples were obtained at baseline, cycle 4 day 1, and cycle 7 day 1. TCRdb's table, derived via immunoSEQ multiplex PCR, lists solely in-frame clones and lacks some. Seen here are 65,000 to 75,000 clones, 85% observed once, and the top ten hold under 0.9%. The germline gives CDR1 KGHSH, CDR2 LQKENI. The CDR3 loop spans 15 amino acids. V lost 4 bases and J lost 7; bases outside the gene matches: 7. Sequencing was performed on CD4+ or CD8+ T cells sorted from blood, taken in a trial of the OX40 agonist ivuxolimab. The chain couples TRBV18 to TRBJ2-2, with 9 bases lining up with TRBD1. This clonotype originated in an adult with an advanced solid tumor such as melanoma, head and neck, liver or kidney cancer. The CDR3 protein is CASSQNRGRDGELFF. The CDR3 region has the DNA TGTGCCAGCTCACAAAACAGGGGGCGCGACGGGGAGCTGTTTTTT.